A single sample is the source of the 10 T cell receptor beta chains below, sequenced in a study of CD8 T cells in ankylosing spondylitis. MiXCR, run by TCRdb on the 5' RACE reads, gives a single entry per CDR3 protein. The table records some 130,000 distinct CDR3 sequences, about 7% of them present only once. Sequencing was done on a sample of blood, either unsorted or a sorted T cell fraction (not recorded which). The receptors derive from a female donor with ankylosing spondylitis or in good health (not recorded which).

This clonotype was detected ten times or more. The genes are TRBV27 and TRBJ1-2; 8 nucleotides agree with TRBD1. The length of the CDR3 is 12 residues. Germline values: CDR1 MNHEY, CDR2 SMNVEV (reference sequence). Written as DNA, the CDR3 is TGTGCTTGCAGGGGGCCTTACAATGGCTACACCTTC. Its protein is CACRGPYNGYTF.

This clonotype was counted many times. J is TRBJ2-2 and V is TRBV12-3 or TRBV12-4; 15 nucleotides match TRBD2. This CDR3 is 17 amino acids long. V was pared by 4 bases and J by 1 base, with 1 base of the junction left unmatched. CDR3 nucleotides: TGTGCCAGCAGTTGGACTAGCGGGGGGGAGAACACCGGGGAGCTGTTTTTT. Translated, it gives CASSWTSGGENTGELFF.

This clonotype was recorded at least ten times. The rearrangement links TRBV7-2 to TRBJ2-2; no clear D. V lost 5 bases and J lost 8, with 6 bases in between. CDR3 size: 11 residues. Germline V CDR1 and CDR2: SGHTA, FQGNSA. This CDR3 is CASSHGGELFF. In DNA form, the CDR3 reads TGTGCCAGCAGCCACGGGGGGGAGCTGTTTTTT.

The J gene is TRBJ1-2, the V gene TRBV28, with 8 bases lining up with TRBD1. The CDR3 length is 15 residues. The ends lost 6 bases at V and 9 bases at J; junction bases unmatched: 15. The germline CDR1 and CDR2 sequences are MDHEN and SYDVKM. CDR3 nucleotide sequence: TGTGCCAGCAGCCCAACCGGACAGGGTTCCAAGAGCTACACCTTC. Translating gives CASSPTGQGSKSYTF.

Many counts were recorded for this clonotype. V gene TRBV12-3 or TRBV12-4 combines with J gene TRBJ2-5; perhaps TRBD1 as D (6 bases). This CDR3 comprises 16 residues. V lost 6 bases and J lost 0, with 17 bases in between. The DNA of the CDR3 is TGTGCCAGCAGAGCGACCGGGACAAAAGACCAAGAGACCCAGTACTTC. Its protein is CASRATGTKDQETQYF.

This chain uses TRBV7-9 with TRBJ1-2, with a tentative D call TRBD1 (6 bases). Deletions cut 2 bases from V and 3 bases from J, with 13 bases between. CDR3 length: 15 amino acids. Germline assignment: CDR1 SEHNR and CDR2 FQNEAQ (reference sequence). CDR3 loop: CASSLPGDPDYGYTF. In DNA form, the CDR3 reads TGTGCCAGCAGCTTACCAGGGGATCCGGACTATGGCTACACCTTC.

This rearrangement joins TRBV28 to TRBJ2-6; D uncertain. This CDR3 region has 13 residues. Germline CDR1 and CDR2: MDHEN and SYDVKM. V lost 7 bases, J lost 0 bases, and 4 bases lay in between. The CDR3 nucleotides read TGTGCCAGCACCGTCTCTGGGGCCAACGTCCTGACTTTC. Its translation: CASTVSGANVLTF. Full variable domain (remainder filled in from reference TRBV28 and TRBJ2-6): DVKVTQSSRYLVKRTGEKVFLECVQDMDHENMFWYRQDPGLGLRLIYFSYDVKMKEKGDIPEGYSVSREKKERFSLILESASTNQTSMYLCASTVSGANVLTFGAGSRLTVL.

There are many counts of this clonotype. V and J are TRBV20-1 and TRBJ2-3; perhaps TRBD2 as D (5 bases). Looked up from germline, CDR1 is DFQATT and CDR2 is SNEGSKA (reference sequence). Between the trimmed V and J ends, which lost 0 bases and 8 bases, there was a span of 9 bases. The CDR3 loop spans 12 amino acids. The CDR3 sequence: CSARERRSTQYF. The CDR3 DNA is TGCAGTGCTAGAGAAAGGAGGAGTACGCAGTATTTT.

There are many counts of this clonotype. J is TRBJ1-6 and V is TRBV3-1, with D possibly TRBD1 on 6 matching bases. Trimming took off 0 bases at V and 0 bases at J, with 21 bases between the two ends. Germline V gives CDR1 LGHDT, CDR2 YNNKEL (reference sequence). This CDR3 region has 21 residues. CDR3 DNA sequence: TGTGCCAGCAGCCAAGATCCGACGAGGACAGCCAGGAGCTCCTATAATTCACCCCTCCACTTT. Its translation is CASSQDPTRTARSSYNSPLHF.

At least ten counts were recorded for this clonotype. The V call is TRBV3-1, the J call TRBJ1-6; D gene unclear. CDR1 LGHDT and CDR2 YNNKEL come from the germline V gene (reference sequence). Trimming took off 4 bases at V and 11 bases at J, with 12 bases between the two ends. CDR3 length equals 13 residues. CDR3: CASSPPGSTPLHF. DNA for the CDR3: TGTGCCAGCAGCCCGCCTGGGTCGACACCCCTCCACTTT.